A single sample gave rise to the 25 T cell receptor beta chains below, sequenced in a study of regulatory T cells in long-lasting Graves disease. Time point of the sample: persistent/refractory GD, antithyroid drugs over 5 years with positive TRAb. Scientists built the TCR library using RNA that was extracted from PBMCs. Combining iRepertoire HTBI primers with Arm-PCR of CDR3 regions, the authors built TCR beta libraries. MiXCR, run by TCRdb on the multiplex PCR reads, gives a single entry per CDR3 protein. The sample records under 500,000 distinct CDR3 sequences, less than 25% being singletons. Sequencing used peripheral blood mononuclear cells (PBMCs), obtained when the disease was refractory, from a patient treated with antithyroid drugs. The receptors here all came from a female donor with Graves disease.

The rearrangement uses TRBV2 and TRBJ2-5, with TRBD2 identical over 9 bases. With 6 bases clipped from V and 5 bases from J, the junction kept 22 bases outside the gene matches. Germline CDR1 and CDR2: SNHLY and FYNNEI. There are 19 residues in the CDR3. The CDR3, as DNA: TGTGCCAGCAGCCAGCTCCCGACCGTTTTTAGCGGGAGACAGGAGACCCAGTACTTC. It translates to CASSQLPTVFSGRQETQYF.

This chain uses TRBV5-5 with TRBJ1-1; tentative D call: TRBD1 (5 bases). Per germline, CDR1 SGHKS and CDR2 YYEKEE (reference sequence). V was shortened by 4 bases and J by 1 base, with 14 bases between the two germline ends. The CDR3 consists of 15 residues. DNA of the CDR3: TGTGCCAGCAGCGGCGCAGGGATGGCGAACACTGAAGCTTTCTTT. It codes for CASSGAGMANTEAFF.

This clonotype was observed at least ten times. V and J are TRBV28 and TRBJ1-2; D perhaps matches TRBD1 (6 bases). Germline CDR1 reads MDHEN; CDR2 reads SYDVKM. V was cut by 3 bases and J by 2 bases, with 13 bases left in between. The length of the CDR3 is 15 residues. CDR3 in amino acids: CASSLDGQPNYGYTF. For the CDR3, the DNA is TGTGCCAGCAGTTTGGACGGACAGCCAAACTATGGCTACACCTTC.

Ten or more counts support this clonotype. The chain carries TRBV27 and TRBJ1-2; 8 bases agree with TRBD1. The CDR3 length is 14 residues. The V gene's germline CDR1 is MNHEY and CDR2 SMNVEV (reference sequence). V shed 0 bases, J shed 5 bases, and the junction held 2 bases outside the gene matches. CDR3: CASSLSGTGYGYTF. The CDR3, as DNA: TGTGCCAGCAGTTTATCCGGGACAGGATATGGCTACACCTTC.

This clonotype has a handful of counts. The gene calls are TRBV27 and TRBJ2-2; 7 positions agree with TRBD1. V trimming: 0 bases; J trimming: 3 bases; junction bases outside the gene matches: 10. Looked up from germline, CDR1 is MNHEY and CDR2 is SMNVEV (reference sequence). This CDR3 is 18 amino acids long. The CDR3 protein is CASSLSPPTGPYTGELFF. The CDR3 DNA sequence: TGTGCCAGCAGTTTATCCCCACCGACAGGGCCCTACACCGGGGAGCTGTTTTTT.

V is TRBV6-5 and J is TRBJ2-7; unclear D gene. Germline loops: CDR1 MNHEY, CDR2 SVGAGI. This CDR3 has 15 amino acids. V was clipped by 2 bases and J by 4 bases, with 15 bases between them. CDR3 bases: TGTGCCAGCAGTTACCCGGGCGAAGCAGTATACGAGCAGTACTTC. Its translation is CASSYPGEAVYEQYF.

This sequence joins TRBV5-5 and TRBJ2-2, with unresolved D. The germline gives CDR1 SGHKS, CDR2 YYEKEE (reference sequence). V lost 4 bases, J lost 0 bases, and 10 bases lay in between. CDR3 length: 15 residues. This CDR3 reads CASSELPANTGELFF. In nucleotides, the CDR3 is TGTGCCAGCAGCGAGCTGCCGGCGAACACCGGGGAGCTGTTTTTT.

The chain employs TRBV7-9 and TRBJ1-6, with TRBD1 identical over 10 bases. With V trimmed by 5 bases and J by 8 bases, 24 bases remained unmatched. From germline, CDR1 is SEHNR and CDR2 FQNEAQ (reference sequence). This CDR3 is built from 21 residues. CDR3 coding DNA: TGTGCCAGCAGCCGCCAACTACCGGGACAGGGGCTTCGCCGATTGGATTCACCCCTCCACTTT. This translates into CASSRQLPGQGLRRLDSPLHF.

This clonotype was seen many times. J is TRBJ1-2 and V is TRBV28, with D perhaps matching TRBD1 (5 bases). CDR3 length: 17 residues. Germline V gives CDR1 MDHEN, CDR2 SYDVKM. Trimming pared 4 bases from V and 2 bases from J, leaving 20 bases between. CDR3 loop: CASSSQSPGVSNYGYTF. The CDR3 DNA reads TGTGCCAGCAGTTCCCAATCGCCGGGGGTCTCGAACTATGGCTACACCTTC.

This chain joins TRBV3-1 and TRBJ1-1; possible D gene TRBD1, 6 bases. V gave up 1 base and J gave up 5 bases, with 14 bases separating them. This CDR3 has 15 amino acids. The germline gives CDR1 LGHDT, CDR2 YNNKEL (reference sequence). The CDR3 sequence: CASSQGVRGRTEAFF. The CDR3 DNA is TGTGCCAGCAGCCAAGGCGTCAGGGGTAGGACTGAAGCTTTCTTT.

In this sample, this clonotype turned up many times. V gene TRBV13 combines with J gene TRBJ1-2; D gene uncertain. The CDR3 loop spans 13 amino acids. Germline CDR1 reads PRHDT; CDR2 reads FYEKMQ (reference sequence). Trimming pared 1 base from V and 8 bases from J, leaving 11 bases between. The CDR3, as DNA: TGTGCCAGCAGCTTAGTGCAGGAGGAGGGCTACACCTTC. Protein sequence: CASSLVQEEGYTF.

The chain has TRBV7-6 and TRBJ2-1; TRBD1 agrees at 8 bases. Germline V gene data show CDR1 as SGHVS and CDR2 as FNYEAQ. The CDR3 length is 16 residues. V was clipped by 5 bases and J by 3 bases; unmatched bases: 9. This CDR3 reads CASSASTGADYNEQFF. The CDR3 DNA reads TGTGCCAGCAGCGCCTCGACAGGGGCCGACTACAATGAGCAGTTCTTC.

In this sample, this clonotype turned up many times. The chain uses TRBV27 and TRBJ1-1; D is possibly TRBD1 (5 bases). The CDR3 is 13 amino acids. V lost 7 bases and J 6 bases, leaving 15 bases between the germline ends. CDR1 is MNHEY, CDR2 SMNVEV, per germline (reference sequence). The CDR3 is CASISTRQPEAFF. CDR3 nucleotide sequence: TGTGCCAGCATTTCCACCCGACAGCCTGAAGCTTTCTTT.

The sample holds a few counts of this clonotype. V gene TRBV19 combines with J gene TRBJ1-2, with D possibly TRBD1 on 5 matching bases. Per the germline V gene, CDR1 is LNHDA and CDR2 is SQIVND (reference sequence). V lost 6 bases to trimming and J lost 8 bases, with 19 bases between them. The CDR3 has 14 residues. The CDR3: CASSTGTSLGGYTF. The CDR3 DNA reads TGTGCCAGTAGCACCGGGACCTCCCTGGGAGGCTACACCTTC.

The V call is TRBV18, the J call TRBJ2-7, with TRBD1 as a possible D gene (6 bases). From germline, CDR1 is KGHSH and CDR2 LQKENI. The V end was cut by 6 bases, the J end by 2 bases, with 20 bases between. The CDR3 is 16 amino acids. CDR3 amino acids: CASSILKTGRTYEQYF. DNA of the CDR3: TGTGCCAGCTCCATCTTGAAGACAGGCCGGACCTACGAGCAGTACTTC.

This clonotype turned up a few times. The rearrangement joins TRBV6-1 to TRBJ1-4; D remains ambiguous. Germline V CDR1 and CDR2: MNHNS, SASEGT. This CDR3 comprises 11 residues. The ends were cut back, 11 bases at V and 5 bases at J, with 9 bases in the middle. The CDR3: CAPVGNEKLFF. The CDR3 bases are TGTGCCCCCGTTGGCAATGAAAAACTGTTTTTT.

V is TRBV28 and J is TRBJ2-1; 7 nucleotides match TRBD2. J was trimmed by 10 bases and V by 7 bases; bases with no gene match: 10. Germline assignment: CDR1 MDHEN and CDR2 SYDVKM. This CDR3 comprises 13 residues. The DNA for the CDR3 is TGTGCCAGCACCTCGGGAGGAGGGGTCGAGCAGTTCTTC. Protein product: CASTSGGGVEQFF.

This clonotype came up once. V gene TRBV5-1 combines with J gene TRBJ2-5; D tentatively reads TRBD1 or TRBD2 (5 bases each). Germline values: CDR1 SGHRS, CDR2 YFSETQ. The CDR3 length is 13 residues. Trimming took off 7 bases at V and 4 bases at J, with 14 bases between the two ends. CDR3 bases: TGCGCCAGCTCCGGGGCTAGCTCAGAGACCCAGTACTTC. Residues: CASSGASSETQYF. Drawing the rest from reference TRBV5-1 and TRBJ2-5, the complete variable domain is KAGVTQTPRYLIKTRGQQVTLSCSPISGHRSVSWYQQTPGQGLQFLFEYFSETQRNKGNFPGRFSGRQFSNSRSEMNVSTLELGDSALYLCASSGASSETQYFGPGTRLLVL.

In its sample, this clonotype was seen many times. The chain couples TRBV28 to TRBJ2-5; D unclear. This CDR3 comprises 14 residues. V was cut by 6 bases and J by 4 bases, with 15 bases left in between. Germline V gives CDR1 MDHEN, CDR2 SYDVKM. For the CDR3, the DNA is TGTGCCAGCAGCTTCCGCGGCCTAGGAGAGACCCAGTACTTC. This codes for CASSFRGLGETQYF.

CDR3 region: CASSLAASTYNEQFF. CDR3 DNA sequence: TGTGCCAGCAGCTTAGCGGCCTCCACCTACAATGAGCAGTTCTTC. The chain links TRBV7-2 to TRBJ2-1; the D is unclear. Trimming stripped 0 bases from V and 2 bases from J, with 8 bases between. This CDR3 spans 15 amino acids. CDR1 SGHTA and CDR2 FQGNSA come from the germline V gene.

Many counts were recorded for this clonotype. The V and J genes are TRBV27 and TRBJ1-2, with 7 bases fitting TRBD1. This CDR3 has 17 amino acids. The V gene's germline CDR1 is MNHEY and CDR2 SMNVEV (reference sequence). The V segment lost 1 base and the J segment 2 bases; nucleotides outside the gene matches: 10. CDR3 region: CASSLWQGGQGNYGYTF. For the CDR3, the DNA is TGTGCCAGCAGTTTATGGCAGGGGGGGCAGGGAAACTATGGCTACACCTTC.

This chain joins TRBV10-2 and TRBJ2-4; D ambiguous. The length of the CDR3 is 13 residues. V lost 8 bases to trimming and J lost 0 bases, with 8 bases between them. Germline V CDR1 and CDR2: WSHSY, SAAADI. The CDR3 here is CASRDAAKNIQYF. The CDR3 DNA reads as TGCGCCAGCCGAGACGCAGCCAAAAACATTCAGTACTTC.

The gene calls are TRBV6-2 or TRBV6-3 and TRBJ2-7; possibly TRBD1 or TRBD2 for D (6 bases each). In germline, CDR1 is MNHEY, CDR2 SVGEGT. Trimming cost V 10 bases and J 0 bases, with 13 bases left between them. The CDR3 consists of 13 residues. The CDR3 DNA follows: TGTGCCATCAAAAAGGGGGGCTCCTACGAGCAGTACTTC. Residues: CAIKKGGSYEQYF.

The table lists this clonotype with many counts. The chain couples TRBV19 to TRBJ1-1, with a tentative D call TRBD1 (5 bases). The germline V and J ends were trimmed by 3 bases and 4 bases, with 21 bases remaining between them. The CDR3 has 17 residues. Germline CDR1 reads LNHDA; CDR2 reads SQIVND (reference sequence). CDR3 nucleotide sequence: TGTGCCAGTAGTATTATTTGGCAGGGTGTACTCGGCACTGAAGCTTTCTTT. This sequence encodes CASSIIWQGVLGTEAFF.

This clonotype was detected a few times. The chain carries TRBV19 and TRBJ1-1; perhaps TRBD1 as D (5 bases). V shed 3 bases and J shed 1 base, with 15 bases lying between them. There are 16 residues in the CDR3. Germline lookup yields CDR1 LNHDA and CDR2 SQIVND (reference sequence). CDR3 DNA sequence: TGTGCCAGTAGTATGAGACAGAGGTATCAGAACACTGAAGCTTTCTTT. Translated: CASSMRQRYQNTEAFF.